Shown below are 30 T cell receptor beta chains from a single sample sequenced in a study of T cell responses to AZD1222 COVID-19 vaccine. Libraries were prepared by immunoSEQ multiplex PCR; TCRdb keeps only in-frame clonotypes and omits some of them. The sample has roughly 100,000 clones; over 70% are singletons. The sequencing here drew on peripheral blood, taken on day 0 of AZD1222 vaccination. All receptors come from an adult in good health.

J is TRBJ2-1 and V is TRBV4-3, with TRBD2 identical over 7 bases. Trimming at V came to 2 bases and at J to 10 bases, leaving 5 bases not matched to a gene. This CDR3 has 13 residues. CDR1 is LGHNA and CDR2 is YSLEER in the germline V gene. CDR3 DNA sequence: TGCGCCAGCAGCCAACCTGGCGGGGGAGAGCAGTTCTTC. Its protein product is CASSQPGGGEQFF.

This clone was counted a few times. The gene calls are TRBV20-1 and TRBJ1-6, with a tentative D call TRBD1 (5 bases). The V end was cut by 3 bases, the J end by 7 bases, with 13 bases between. The germline CDR1 and CDR2 sequences are DFQATT and SNEGSKA (reference sequence). The CDR3 length is 14 residues. CDR3 protein: CSASYGGGNSPLHF. CDR3 nucleotides: TGCAGTGCTAGTTACGGGGGAGGGAATTCACCCCTCCACTTT.

This chain links TRBV10-2 with TRBJ1-5; D gene ambiguous. The CDR3 has 13 residues. Trimming took 6 bases from V and 0 from J, leaving 6 bases between them. Germline CDR1 reads WSHSY; CDR2 reads SAAADI. The CDR3 loop reads CASRGNSNQPQHF. CDR3 coding DNA: TGCGCCAGCAGGGGTAATAGCAATCAGCCCCAGCATTTT.

This clone was detected only a few times. V usage is TRBV4-1 and J usage is TRBJ1-3; D is undetermined. V lost 6 bases and J lost 8, with 20 bases in between. There are 15 residues in the CDR3. CDR1 and CDR2 (germline): MGHRA, YSYEKL. CDR3: CASSLRFGQADTIYF. The CDR3 coding sequence is TGCGCCAGCAGTTTAAGGTTTGGGCAGGCAGACACCATATATTTT.

The CDR3 DNA reads as TGTGCCAGCAGCGACTCAGGGGAGACCCAGTACTTC. Encoded protein: CASSDSGETQYF. The chain links TRBV7-3 to TRBJ2-5; D perhaps matches TRBD1 (5 bases). CDR3 length equals 12 residues. Germline CDR1 reads SGHTA; CDR2 reads FQGTGA. The V and J ends lost 5 bases and 5 bases respectively, with 9 bases between them.

This chain connects TRBV6-1 to TRBJ1-1; no definite D call. The CDR3 length is 13 residues. Trimming removed 2 bases at V and 5 bases at J, with 9 bases between. Germline assignment: CDR1 MNHNS and CDR2 SASEGT. The CDR3 nucleotides read TGTGCCAGCAGTGAACAAGAGTCGACTGAAGCTTTCTTT. Encoded protein: CASSEQESTEAFF.

The chain combines TRBV5-1 with TRBJ1-4, with 7 bases identical to TRBD1. Germline CDR1 SGHRS, CDR2 YFSETQ. The junction had 4 bases not matched to a gene; V was cut back by 4 bases and J by 4 bases. This CDR3 spans 14 amino acids. CDR3 sequence: CASSGGQINEKLFF. In nucleotides, the CDR3 is TGCGCCAGCAGCGGGGGACAGATTAATGAAAAACTGTTTTTT.

The CDR3 DNA reads as TGTGCCAGTAACGGGGGGGGACCTAACTATGGCTACACCTTC. This sequence encodes CASNGGGPNYGYTF. The chain uses TRBV7-2 and TRBJ1-2; possible D gene TRBD1, 5 bases. The CDR3 has 14 residues. V gave up 9 bases and J gave up 0 bases, with 14 bases separating them. Germline lookup yields CDR1 SGHTA and CDR2 FQGNSA.

The V call is TRBV6-5, the J call TRBJ1-3; 8 positions agree with TRBD1. The CDR3 has 15 amino acids. Trimming took 7 bases from V and 3 from J; bases not matched to a gene: 8. In germline, CDR1 is MNHEY, CDR2 SVGAGI. DNA for the CDR3: TGTGCCAGCAACCAGGACAGGGTGGGTGGAAACACCATATATTTT. Protein sequence: CASNQDRVGGNTIYF.

This clone came up a few times. The chain couples TRBV6-5 to TRBJ2-7; TRBD2 aligns across 11 bases. In germline, CDR1 is MNHEY, CDR2 SVGAGI. V shed 4 bases, J shed 3 bases, and the junction held 8 bases outside the gene matches. The CDR3 covers 16 residues. The CDR3 nucleotides read TGTGCCAGCAGTTCCATTACTAGCGGGAGCGTCTACGAGCAGTACTTC. Protein: CASSSITSGSVYEQYF.

This chain uses TRBV7-9 with TRBJ2-5, with D uncertain. Trimming took off 5 bases at V and 2 bases at J, with 3 bases between the two ends. Per germline, CDR1 SEHNR and CDR2 FQNEAQ (reference sequence). The CDR3 runs to 11 residues. CDR3 protein: CASSVQETQYF. CDR3 in DNA: TGTGCCAGCAGCGTACAAGAGACCCAGTACTTC.

The chain uses TRBV6-5 and TRBJ1-5, with D tentatively TRBD1 (6 bases). The ends were cut back, 2 bases at V and 0 bases at J, with 11 bases in the middle. CDR1 and CDR2 from the germline V gene are MNHEY and SVGAGI. The CDR3 runs to 16 residues. In DNA form, the CDR3 reads TGTGCCAGCAGTTACGTCAGGGGAGGTAGCAATCAGCCCCAGCATTTT. It codes for CASSYVRGGSNQPQHF.

The chain links TRBV6-1 to TRBJ1-5; 7 nucleotides line up with TRBD1. The CDR3 is 17 amino acids. V dropped 4 bases and J dropped 0; count of bases not matched to a gene: 9. The germline V gene encodes CDR1 MNHNS and CDR2 SASEGT. This CDR3 reads CASSARQGENSNQPQHF. The CDR3 DNA follows: TGTGCCAGCAGTGCAAGACAGGGCGAAAATAGCAATCAGCCCCAGCATTTT.

This clone has a single count. At one of its ends the junction is not consistent with the germline gene, which may arise from a read error. This sequence joins TRBV13 and TRBJ2-3; D is perhaps TRBD2 (7 bases). This CDR3 comprises 15 residues. Germline V gene sequence: CDR1 PRHDT, CDR2 FYEKMQ (reference sequence). The CDR3, as DNA: TGTGCCAGCAGCCGGACAGCGGGGATCACAGATACGCGGTATTTT. This sequence encodes CASSRTAGITDTRYF. The whole variable domain, filled in from reference TRBV13 and TRBJ2-3, reads AAGVIQSPRHLIKEKRETATLKCYPIPRHDTVYWYQQGPGQDPQFLISFYEKMQSDKGSIPDRFSAQQFSDYHSELNMSSLELGDSALYFCASSRTAGITDTRYFGPGTRLTVL.

This clone was picked up one time. The chain carries TRBV7-2 and TRBJ1-1; unclear D gene. The V gene lost 3 bases and the J gene lost 8 bases, with 13 bases spanning the gap. This CDR3 is 13 amino acids long. Per the germline V gene, CDR1 is SGHTA and CDR2 is FQGNSA. The DNA of the CDR3 is TGTGCCAGCAGCTTTGACCTCCAGACAGAAGCTTTCTTT. This gives the protein CASSFDLQTEAFF.

The chain uses TRBV7-2 and TRBJ1-2, with TRBD1 identical over 7 bases. Germline assignment: CDR1 SGHTA and CDR2 FQGNSA. With 5 bases clipped from V and 3 bases from J, the junction kept 9 bases outside the gene matches. This CDR3 is built from 15 residues. The CDR3, as DNA: TGTGCCAGCAGCCCATACCAGACAGGGCACTATGGCTACACCTTC. Encoded protein: CASSPYQTGHYGYTF.

The chain is built from TRBV25-1 and TRBJ2-1, with D possibly being TRBD2 (6 bases). Germline lookup yields CDR1 MGHDK and CDR2 SYGVNS. The CDR3 spans 15 residues. V gave up 6 bases and J gave up 0 bases, with 12 bases separating them. The CDR3: CASSRPGVSYNEQFF. The CDR3 region has the DNA TGTGCCAGCAGCCGACCGGGAGTCTCCTACAATGAGCAGTTCTTC.

The chain combines TRBV6-2 or TRBV6-3 with TRBJ1-1; D is perhaps TRBD1 (6 bases). This CDR3 region has 17 residues. V lost 2 bases to trimming and J lost 2 bases, with 18 bases between them. Per the germline V gene, CDR1 is MNHEY and CDR2 is SVGEGT. The CDR3 DNA follows: TGTGCCAGCAGTTACAGGCCCCAGGGGTCAATCAACACTGAAGCTTTCTTT. Translation: CASSYRPQGSINTEAFF.

The chain has TRBV7-9 and TRBJ1-3; D is perhaps TRBD1 (5 bases). Germline V gene sequence: CDR1 SEHNR, CDR2 FQNEAQ (reference sequence). The CDR3 totals 15 residues. V was shortened by 2 bases and J by 3 bases, with 11 bases between the two germline ends. The CDR3 sequence: CASSLLTGGGNTIYF. The CDR3 nucleotides are TGTGCCAGCAGCTTATTAACAGGCGGTGGAAACACCATATATTTT.

V usage is TRBV30 and J usage is TRBJ1-1; D call uncertain. The germline V gene has CDR1 GTSNPN and CDR2 SVGIG (reference sequence). The CDR3 is 13 residues long. V was clipped by 2 bases and J by 4 bases, with 11 bases between them. CDR3 DNA: TGTGCCTGGAGTCCAGGTCGGGGCACTGAAGCTTTCTTT. Protein: CAWSPGRGTEAFF.

This CDR3 is CASSRQPLELGTDTQYF. The CDR3 DNA follows: TGTGCCAGTAGTCGCCAGCCCCTCGAGCTTGGGACAGATACGCAGTATTTT. The chain couples TRBV19 to TRBJ2-3; unclear D gene. Germline loops: CDR1 LNHDA, CDR2 SQIVND (reference sequence). With 5 bases removed from V and 3 bases from J, the gap between germline ends came to 21 bases. The CDR3 spans 17 residues.

The V gene is TRBV5-1, the J gene TRBJ2-1; 10 bases are a match to TRBD2. V trimming: 9 bases; J trimming: 8 bases; junction bases outside the gene matches: 14. This CDR3 has 15 amino acids. Germline V gene data show CDR1 as SGHRS and CDR2 as YFSETQ. The CDR3 loop reads CATSPGLAGVDEQFF. Written as DNA, the CDR3 is TGCGCCACCTCACCTGGGCTAGCGGGGGTCGATGAGCAGTTCTTC.

The V call is TRBV18, the J call TRBJ2-3; no clear D gene. CDR3 size: 12 residues. Trimming removed 5 bases at V and 2 bases at J, with 5 bases between. Germline CDR1 and CDR2: KGHSH and LQKENI. The CDR3 coding sequence is TGTGCCAGCTCAAAATACACAGATACGCAGTATTTT. This translates into CASSKYTDTQYF.

The chain combines TRBV9 with TRBJ1-1, with D maybe TRBD1 (5 bases). Germline V gene sequence: CDR1 SGDLS, CDR2 YYNGEE. V was pared by 3 bases and J by 1 base, with 13 bases between. The CDR3 extends over 15 amino acids. CDR3: CASSAQGLGNTEAFF. The CDR3 nucleotides are TGTGCCAGCAGCGCCCAGGGTTTGGGGAACACTGAAGCTTTCTTT.

This chain joins TRBV4-2 and TRBJ2-2; 13 bases map to TRBD2. Per the germline V gene, CDR1 is LGHNA and CDR2 is YNFKEQ. This CDR3 contains 18 residues. The V gene end was trimmed by 0 bases and the J gene end by 1 base; junction bases not matched to a gene: 2. CDR3 sequence reads: CASSQEGLAGLNTGELFF. The CDR3 bases are TGTGCCAGCAGCCAAGAGGGACTAGCGGGGTTGAACACCGGGGAGCTGTTTTTT.

The V and J genes are TRBV7-2 and TRBJ2-1; TRBD2 aligns across 8 bases. The CDR3 has 15 amino acids. The V segment lost 2 bases and the J segment 13 bases; nucleotides outside the gene matches: 13. Germline assignment: CDR1 SGHTA and CDR2 FQGNSA. The CDR3 loop is CASSLSPGGSYTQFF. The CDR3 DNA sequence: TGTGCCAGCAGCTTAAGCCCGGGAGGGTCATACACCCAGTTCTTC.

In this sample, this clone turned up once. The rearrangement joins TRBV18 to TRBJ1-2, with TRBD1 as a possible D gene (6 bases). V shed 6 bases and J shed 2 bases, with 13 bases lying between them. Looked up from germline, CDR1 is KGHSH and CDR2 is LQKENI. The CDR3 extends over 14 amino acids. CDR3 amino acids: CASSSADRNYGYTF. The CDR3, as DNA: TGTGCCAGCTCCTCAGCTGACAGGAACTATGGCTACACCTTC.

This clone showed up just once. The chain employs TRBV4-3 and TRBJ2-1; the D is unclear. The germline CDR1 and CDR2 sequences are LGHNA and YSLEER. CDR3 length: 13 residues. With 2 bases removed from V and 3 bases from J, the gap between germline ends came to 5 bases. CDR3 sequence (DNA): TGCGCCAGCAGCCAAATCAGCTACAATGAGCAGTTCTTC. Translated, it gives CASSQISYNEQFF.

This clone has a single count. The DNA of the CDR3 is TGTGCCAGCTCACCATTTGACGGAACAACTAATGAAAAACTGTTTTTT. This encodes CASSPFDGTTNEKLFF. The V gene is TRBV18, the J gene TRBJ1-4; D gene ambiguous. Trimming cost V 2 bases and J 0 bases, with 10 bases left between them. CDR3 length: 16 amino acids. Germline-derived CDR1 and CDR2 are KGHSH and LQKENI.

The chain carries TRBV25-1 and TRBJ2-7, with 12 bases aligning to TRBD2. The CDR3 is 13 amino acids. The germline V gene has CDR1 MGHDK and CDR2 SYGVNS. Trimming cost V 8 bases and J 5 bases; bases outside gene matches: 4. The CDR3 DNA is TGTGCCAGCCTAGCGGGAGGGAGAGACGAGCAGTACTTC. Translation gives CASLAGGRDEQYF.